This record concerns one T cell receptor beta chain sequence. The sample is drawn from a study of OX40 agonist ivuxolimab in advanced cancers. Clones were sequenced by immunoSEQ multiplex PCR, and TCRdb holds only the in-frame ones, with some missing. The sample has 21,000 or so clones; more than 65% are singletons. CDR1 and CDR2 from the germline V gene are SEHNR and FQNEAQ (reference sequence). The CDR3 is 15 amino acids. The V gene lost 5 bases and the J gene lost 10 bases, with 23 bases spanning the gap. Source: CD4+ or CD8+ T cells sorted from blood, taken in a trial of the OX40 agonist ivuxolimab. The chain employs TRBV7-9 and TRBJ1-1; D may be TRBD1 (5 bases). The TCR originated in an adult with an advanced solid tumor such as melanoma, head and neck, liver or kidney cancer. The CDR3 nucleotides are TGTGCCAGCAGCCCCTCGGGTGTGGGGCTTAGGGTAGCTTTCTTT. Protein product: CASSPSGVGLRVAFF.